This T cell receptor beta chain came from a study of blood T cell repertoires in COVID-19. Study in general: The study drew acute and convalescent COVID-19 samples from the United States, Italy and Spain. T cells, B-cell-depleted T cells, or PBMCs provided the cDNA or gDNA that served as material.

In the original analysis: How many nucleated cells were present was estimated from reference gene primer amplification. TCRdb's table, derived via immunoSEQ multiplex PCR, lists solely in-frame clones and lacks some. V and J calls and clone size are given by that table; D and trimming were obtained from the DNA. The sample includes roughly 100,000 clones, around three quarters of them seen just once. The CDR3 length is 16 residues. CDR1 is SGHVS, CDR2 FQNEAQ, per germline. V was trimmed by 3 bases and J by 4 bases, leaving 16 bases between them. Sequenced material: peripheral blood. The V gene is TRBV7-8, the J gene TRBJ2-1; D possibly corresponds to TRBD1 (5 bases). The TCR originated in a man between 70 and 80 years old with acute or convalescent COVID-19. DNA of the CDR3: TGTGCCAGCAGCTTGTTAGTCCGACAGCCTTACAATGAGCAGTTCTTC. Translated: CASSLLVRQPYNEQFF.